Listed below are T cell receptor beta chains from one sample, sequenced in a study of blood T cell repertoires in COVID-19. Sequencing used immunoSEQ multiplex PCR; TCRdb keeps in-frame clones, though not all of them. The sample lists about 180,000 clones; 79% were seen once. Material: peripheral blood. The receptors come from an older woman with COVID-19, enrolled during active disease. The CDR3 runs from the conserved cysteine through the conserved F or W. The D gene is left open where the match is weak. The size field is filled for only some rows; it gives once, few, many or a size class.

size: .
D: TRBD2
length: 16
V: TRBV19
J: TRBJ2-1
DNA: TGTGCCAGTAGGGAGATGACGGGGAGGGCGTTGAATGAGCAGTTCTTC
CDR3: CASREMTGRALNEQFF

size: .
D: .
length: 18
V: TRBV21-1
J: TRBJ2-3
DNA: TGTGCCAGCAGCAAAGACGGGACTAGCGGGAGGGAAACAGATACGCAGTATTTT
CDR3: CASSKDGTSGRETDTQYF

size: .
D: TRBD2
length: 15
V: TRBV6-4
J: TRBJ2-3
DNA: TGTGCCAGCAGTGGGGACTACGGAACCACAGATACGCAGTATTTT
CDR3: CASSGDYGTTDTQYF

size: .
D: TRBD1
length: 13
V: TRBV9
J: TRBJ1-1
DNA: TGTGCCAGCAGGGGCACAGGGGGGACTGAAGCTTTCTTT
CDR3: CASRGTGGTEAFF

size: .
D: TRBD1
length: 16
V: TRBV28
J: TRBJ1-5
DNA: TGTGCCAGCAGTTTCCGACAGGGGGCGGGCAATCAGCCCCAGCATTTT
CDR3: CASSFRQGAGNQPQHF

size: few
D: .
length: 12
V: TRBV5-1
J: TRBJ2-3
DNA: TGCGCCAGCAGCTTTGAGAGGGATACGCAGTATTTT
CDR3: CASSFERDTQYF

size: .
D: .
length: 14
V: TRBV19
J: TRBJ2-7
DNA: TGTGCCAGTAGTATCCCCGGGGGGCCCTACGAGCAGTACTTC
CDR3: CASSIPGGPYEQYF

size: .
D: TRBD1
length: 13
V: TRBV6-5
J: TRBJ2-1
DNA: TGTGCCAGCAGAGGGGGACAGTACAATGAGCAGTTCTTC
CDR3: CASRGGQYNEQFF

size: once
D: .
length: 14
V: TRBV27
J: TRBJ1-5
DNA: TGTGCCAGCAGTTTATCTGGAGGATTGGGGCCCCAGCATTTT
CDR3: CASSLSGGLGPQHF

size: .
D: TRBD1
length: 18
V: TRBV7-9
J: TRBJ1-1
DNA: TGTGCCAGCAGCTCGTATGGTGCTTATGGACAGGGGCTGCCTGAAGCTTTCTTT
CDR3: CASSSYGAYGQGLPEAFF

size: .
D: TRBD1
length: 17
V: TRBV2
J: TRBJ2-3
DNA: TGTGCCAGCAGTTACCACCCCGGGACAGGGGGCACAGATACGCAGTATTTT
CDR3: CASSYHPGTGGTDTQYF

size: .
D: TRBD2
length: 15
V: TRBV7-2
J: TRBJ2-6
DNA: TGTGCCAGCAGCCGGGGGGGATCTGGGGCCAACGTCCTGACTTTC
CDR3: CASSRGGSGANVLTF

size: .
D: .
length: 15
V: TRBV6-1
J: TRBJ2-3
DNA: TGTGCCAGCAGTAAAGCGGCCGAGGGATCAGATACGCAGTATTTT
CDR3: CASSKAAEGSDTQYF

size: .
D: .
length: 13
V: TRBV28
J: TRBJ1-2
DNA: TGTGCCAGCAGTAGTTACAACCCAAATGGCTACACCTTC
CDR3: CASSSYNPNGYTF

size: .
D: .
length: 14
V: TRBV5-1
J: TRBJ1-1
DNA: TGCGCCACCCGGGGATCAGTAGGGAACACTGAAGCTTTCTTT
CDR3: CATRGSVGNTEAFF

size: .
D: .
length: 13
V: TRBV19
J: TRBJ2-7
DNA: TGTGCCACCTCCTCCACGGGGACCTACGAGCAGTACTTC
CDR3: CATSSTGTYEQYF

size: once
D: TRBD1
length: 16
V: TRBV28
J: TRBJ1-2
DNA: TGTGCCAGCAGTACCTTCTTGGTGCAGGGGGCGGATGGCTACACCTTC
CDR3: CASSTFLVQGADGYTF

size: .
D: .
length: 13
V: TRBV18
J: TRBJ2-2
DNA: TGTGCCAGCTCACCCCAGAACACCGGGGAGCTGTTTTTT
CDR3: CASSPQNTGELFF

size: few
D: .
length: 11
V: TRBV28
J: TRBJ2-5
DNA: TGTGCCTCAAAAGACGGGGAGACCCAGTACTTC
CDR3: CASKDGETQYF

size: .
D: .
length: 16
V: TRBV5-4
J: TRBJ2-3
DNA: TGTGCCAGCAGCTTGGTCGGGCCGGGGAGCACAGATACGCAGTATTTT
CDR3: CASSLVGPGSTDTQYF

size: .
D: .
length: 13
V: TRBV7-2
J: TRBJ2-7
DNA: TGTGCCAGCAGCTTAGCTCACTTTTACGAGCAGTACTTC
CDR3: CASSLAHFYEQYF

size: .
D: .
length: 17
V: TRBV5-1
J: TRBJ2-3
DNA: TGCGCCAGCAGCTTGGCCTTAGGGGGTTTGCGGACAGATACGCAGTATTTT
CDR3: CASSLALGGLRTDTQYF

size: .
D: TRBD2
length: 16
V: TRBV11-2
J: TRBJ2-1
DNA: TGTGCCAGCAGCCCCACGGTAGCGGGAGGGTACAATGAGCAGTTCTTC
CDR3: CASSPTVAGGYNEQFF

size: .
D: TRBD1
length: 13
V: TRBV10-2
J: TRBJ1-1
DNA: TGCGCCAGCGACAGGGGGCCTGACACTGAAGCTTTCTTT
CDR3: CASDRGPDTEAFF

size: .
D: TRBD1
length: 14
V: TRBV6-5
J: TRBJ1-4
DNA: TGTGCCAGCAGTTCCGGGACAGTTAATGAAAAACTGTTTTTT
CDR3: CASSSGTVNEKLFF

size: once
D: .
length: 14
V: TRBV5-8
J: TRBJ1-5
DNA: TGTGCCAGCAGCTTGATCGGGGGTCATCAGCCCCAGCATTTT
CDR3: CASSLIGGHQPQHF

size: once
D: TRBD2
length: 16
V: TRBV5-6
J: TRBJ2-2
DNA: TGTGCCAGCAGCTTGTCCGGGGGGGCCTTCCCCGGGGAGCTGTTTTTT
CDR3: CASSLSGGAFPGELFF

size: .
D: TRBD2
length: 13
V: TRBV30
J: TRBJ2-7
DNA: TGTGCCTGTTCACTAGCGGGAGTGTACGAGCAGTACTTC
CDR3: CACSLAGVYEQYF

size: .
D: TRBD2
length: 17
V: TRBV7-3
J: TRBJ2-1
DNA: TGTGCCAGCAGCTTAGGGGCCCCCGTCGGGGGGTGGTATGAGCAGTTCTTC
CDR3: CASSLGAPVGGWYEQFF

size: .
D: .
length: 14
V: TRBV7-9
J: TRBJ2-6
DNA: TGTGCCAGCAGCCAAATTACAGGGGCCAACGTCCTGACTTTC
CDR3: CASSQITGANVLTF

size: .
D: .
length: 16
V: TRBV5-1
J: TRBJ2-2
DNA: TGCGCCAGCAATAGGGCAGGAGGATCGAACACCGGGGAGCTGTTTTTT
CDR3: CASNRAGGSNTGELFF

size: .
D: .
length: 14
V: TRBV11-2
J: TRBJ2-5
DNA: TGTGCCAGCAGCTTACAGGGGTACCAAGAGACCCAGTACTTC
CDR3: CASSLQGYQETQYF

size: .
D: TRBD2
length: 14
V: TRBV6-6
J: TRBJ2-2
DNA: TGTGCCAGCACTACTAGCGGGAGATTCGGGGAGCTGTTTTTT
CDR3: CASTTSGRFGELFF

size: .
D: .
length: 13
V: TRBV5-4
J: TRBJ1-5
DNA: TGTGCCAGCAGCCCTCGAGGTGGATGGCCCCAGCATTTT
CDR3: CASSPRGGWPQHF

size: .
D: TRBD2
length: 15
V: TRBV10-3
J: TRBJ2-1
DNA: TGTGCCATCAGTGTGGTACTAGCGGGGAACAATGAGCAGTTCTTC
CDR3: CAISVVLAGNNEQFF

size: .
D: TRBD2
length: 19
V: TRBV27
J: TRBJ2-6
DNA: TGTGCCAGCAGTTTCGGCCTAGCGGGAGTACGGGCTGGGGCCAACGTCCTGACTTTC
CDR3: CASSFGLAGVRAGANVLTF

size: few
D: TRBD1
length: 15
V: TRBV3-1/TRBV3-2
J: TRBJ2-1
DNA: TGTGCCAGCAGCAGCCGGGACAGGGTATACAATGAGCAGTTCTTC
CDR3: CASSSRDRVYNEQFF

size: .
D: TRBD2
length: 20
V: TRBV18
J: TRBJ2-3
DNA: TGTGCCAGCTCACCAAGCCTTGCGGCTAGCGGGAGGGGGGGCACAGATACGCAGTATTTT
CDR3: CASSPSLAASGRGGTDTQYF

size: .
D: .
length: 14
V: TRBV25-1
J: TRBJ1-6
DNA: TGTGCCAGCAGTGACATCCAGAATAATTCACCCCTCCACTTT
CDR3: CASSDIQNNSPLHF

size: .
D: TRBD1
length: 15
V: TRBV5-1
J: TRBJ1-1
DNA: TGCGCCAGCAGCCTGGGACAGGGGTTGCGCACTGAAGCTTTCTTT
CDR3: CASSLGQGLRTEAFF

size: once
D: TRBD1
length: 16
V: TRBV7-2
J: TRBJ1-3
DNA: TGTGCCAGCAGCCCGACAGGGGGCGACTCTGGAAACACCATATATTTT
CDR3: CASSPTGGDSGNTIYF

size: .
D: TRBD1
length: 13
V: TRBV11-3
J: TRBJ1-1
DNA: TGTGCCAGCAGCCGGGACAGAAACACTGAAGCTTTCTTT
CDR3: CASSRDRNTEAFF

size: .
D: .
length: 14
V: TRBV19
J: TRBJ1-2
DNA: TGTGCCAGTAGTCCACAGGGAAAAGACTATGGCTACACCTTC
CDR3: CASSPQGKDYGYTF

size: .
D: .
length: 15
V: TRBV7-2
J: TRBJ2-5
DNA: TGTGCCAGCAGCTTAGAGCCCGCTGGGGGCAAGACCCAGTACTTC
CDR3: CASSLEPAGGKTQYF

size: .
D: TRBD2
length: 16
V: TRBV20-1
J: TRBJ2-1
DNA: TGCAGTGCTAGTGATCGGGGACTAGCGGGACACAATGAGCAGTTCTTC
CDR3: CSASDRGLAGHNEQFF

size: .
D: .
length: 13
V: TRBV5-1
J: TRBJ2-7
DNA: TGCGCCAGCAGCTTGGGAGGAACCGGGGAGCAGTACTTC
CDR3: CASSLGGTGEQYF

size: .
D: .
length: 16
V: TRBV28
J: TRBJ2-3
DNA: TGTGCCAGCAGTCCCCAAGCCCTAGCGAATGCAGATACGCAGTATTTT
CDR3: CASSPQALANADTQYF

size: .
D: .
length: 17
V: TRBV7-6
J: TRBJ2-5
DNA: TGTGCCAGCAGCTTAGGACCGGGAGTTGGGTTCCAAGAGACCCAGTACTTC
CDR3: CASSLGPGVGFQETQYF

size: .
D: .
length: 16
V: TRBV19
J: TRBJ2-4
DNA: TGTGCCAGTAGTATGGGGGGAACGGTAACCAAAAACATTCAGTACTTC
CDR3: CASSMGGTVTKNIQYF

size: .
D: TRBD1
length: 16
V: TRBV5-1
J: TRBJ1-3
DNA: TGCGCCAGCAGCATAGGACAGGCAAGCTCTGGAAACACCATATATTTT
CDR3: CASSIGQASSGNTIYF

size: few
D: TRBD2
length: 17
V: TRBV19
J: TRBJ2-1
DNA: TGTGCCAGTAGTACAACCCTAGCGGGATTAGGCTACAATGAGCAGTTCTTC
CDR3: CASSTTLAGLGYNEQFF

size: .
D: .
length: 16
V: TRBV7-3
J: TRBJ2-2
DNA: TGTGCCAGCAGCTTACTCGGACTACGTAACACCGGGGAGCTGTTTTTT
CDR3: CASSLLGLRNTGELFF

size: .
D: .
length: 12
V: TRBV30
J: TRBJ1-4
DNA: TGTGCCGCCCCGGGAAAGGGTGAAAAACTGTTTTTT
CDR3: CAAPGKGEKLFF

size: .
D: TRBD2
length: 16
V: TRBV2
J: TRBJ2-1
DNA: TGTGCCAGCAGGCACCCTAGCGGGAGCTCCTACAATGAGCAGTTCTTC
CDR3: CASRHPSGSSYNEQFF

size: .
D: .
length: 14
V: TRBV11-2
J: TRBJ2-5
DNA: TGTGCCAGCAGCTTAGACAGGGTGGAGGAGACCCAGTACTTC
CDR3: CASSLDRVEETQYF

size: .
D: .
length: 14
V: TRBV5-4
J: TRBJ1-1
DNA: TGTGCCAGCAGCCGGCCGGGGAAAAACACTGAAGCTTTCTTT
CDR3: CASSRPGKNTEAFF

size: .
D: TRBD1
length: 16
V: TRBV7-8
J: TRBJ2-1
DNA: TGTGCCAGCAGCTTAGTGGTGGGACAGGCATACAATGAGCAGTTCTTC
CDR3: CASSLVVGQAYNEQFF